These T cell receptor beta chains were read from a single sample in a study of T cell responses to AZD1222 COVID-19 vaccine. Libraries were prepared by immunoSEQ multiplex PCR; TCRdb keeps only in-frame clonotypes and omits some of them. The sample has about 130,000 clones, more than 75% seen once; the top ten hold roughly 10%. This sample comprised peripheral blood, obtained on day 0 of AZD1222 vaccination. These receptors were taken from an adult in good health. CDR3s include the opening cysteine and the closing phenylalanine or tryptophan. D genes are given only for firm matches. Clone size appears in some rows only: once, few, many, or a class for an expanded clone.

j_call | d_call | clone_size | v_call | cdr3_aa | cdr3_nt
TRBJ2-3 | NA | NA | TRBV5-6 | CASRLGGPDTQYF | TGTGCCAGCAGATTGGGGGGCCCAGATACGCAGTATTTT
TRBJ2-1 | NA | NA | TRBV9 | CASSFRRQALWNEQFF | TGTGCCAGCAGCTTCCGACGGCAGGCTCTATGGAATGAGCAGTTCTTC
TRBJ1-5 | NA | NA | TRBV19 | CASSIIARPQHF | TGTGCCAGTAGTATAATCGCCAGGCCCCAGCATTTT
TRBJ2-3 | TRBD2 | once | TRBV7-3 | CASSPKGLAGGDTQYF | TGTGCCAGCAGCCCAAAGGGACTAGCGGGAGGGGATACGCAGTATTTT
TRBJ2-7 | TRBD1 | NA | TRBV28 | CASMQGAYEQYF | TGTGCCAGCATGCAGGGGGCCTACGAGCAGTACTTC
TRBJ2-2 | TRBD1 | NA | TRBV19 | CASSKGADTGELFF | TGTGCCAGTAGTAAGGGGGCCGACACCGGGGAGCTGTTTTTT
TRBJ1-1 | NA | NA | TRBV6-1 | CASSELLTEAFF | TGTGCCAGCAGTGAACTCCTCACTGAAGCTTTCTTT
TRBJ1-1 | NA | NA | TRBV11-2 | CASIPRARTEAFF | TGTGCCAGCATCCCCCGGGCTCGGACTGAAGCTTTCTTT
TRBJ1-2 | NA | NA | TRBV6-5 | CASTISGVGVYGYTF | TGTGCCAGCACTATATCGGGGGTAGGGGTATATGGCTACACCTTC
TRBJ1-5 | NA | NA | TRBV7-8 | CASSSRQGNNQPQHF | TGTGCCAGCAGCTCACGCCAGGGTAACAATCAGCCCCAGCATTTT
TRBJ2-1 | TRBD1 | NA | TRBV24-1 | CATRGTAHNEQFF | TGTGCCACCAGGGGGACAGCTCACAATGAGCAGTTCTTC
TRBJ1-4 | NA | NA | TRBV11-2 | CASSLIKTGGEKLFF | TGTGCCAGCAGCCTCATTAAAACCGGGGGTGAAAAACTGTTTTTT
TRBJ1-2 | TRBD1 | once | TRBV5-6 | CASSITGTGTEGYTF | TGTGCCAGCAGCATAACCGGGACAGGGACTGAGGGCTACACCTTC
TRBJ2-7 | NA | few | TRBV11-1 | CASSLAAGQQRQYF | TGTGCCAGCAGCTTAGCGGCAGGCCAACAACGGCAGTACTTC
TRBJ1-1 | NA | NA | TRBV5-1 | CASSSGDSYTEAFF | TGCGCCAGCAGCTCGGGCGACAGCTACACTGAAGCTTTCTTT
TRBJ2-4 | TRBD1 | once | TRBV27 | CASSYRGSDIQYF | TGTGCCAGCAGTTACAGGGGATCGGACATTCAGTACTTC
TRBJ2-5 | NA | NA | TRBV18 | CASSPIRSQETQYF | TGTGCCAGCTCACCAATCCGGTCTCAAGAGACCCAGTACTTC
TRBJ1-5 | NA | NA | TRBV28 | CASRNSGQLLGNQPQHF | TGTGCCAGCAGGAATTCAGGACAGCTACTCGGCAATCAGCCCCAGCATTTT
TRBJ2-7 | NA | once | TRBV19 | CASSSVSGANEQYF | TGTGCCAGTAGTTCCGTGTCAGGAGCCAACGAGCAGTACTTC
TRBJ1-5 | TRBD1 | NA | TRBV5-5 | CASSPGTGGGQPQHF | TGTGCCAGCAGTCCCGGGACAGGGGGCGGGCAGCCCCAGCATTTT